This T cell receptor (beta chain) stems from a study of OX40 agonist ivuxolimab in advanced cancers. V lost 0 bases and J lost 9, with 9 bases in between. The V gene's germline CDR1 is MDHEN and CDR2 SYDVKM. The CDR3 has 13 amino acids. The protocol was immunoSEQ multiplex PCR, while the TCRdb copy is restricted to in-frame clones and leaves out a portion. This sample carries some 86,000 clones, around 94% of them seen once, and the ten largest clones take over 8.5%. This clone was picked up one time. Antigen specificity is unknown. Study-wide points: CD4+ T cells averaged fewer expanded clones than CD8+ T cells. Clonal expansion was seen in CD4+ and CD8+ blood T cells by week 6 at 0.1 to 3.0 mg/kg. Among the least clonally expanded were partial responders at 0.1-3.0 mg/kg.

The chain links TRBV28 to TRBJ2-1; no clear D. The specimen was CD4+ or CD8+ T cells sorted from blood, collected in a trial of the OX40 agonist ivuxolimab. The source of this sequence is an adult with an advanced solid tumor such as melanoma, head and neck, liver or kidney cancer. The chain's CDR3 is CASSLWSGVEQFF. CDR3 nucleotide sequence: TGTGCCAGCAGTTTATGGTCCGGTGTTGAGCAGTTCTTC.